The 7 T cell receptor beta chains reported below all come from one sample, sequenced in a study of CD8 T cells in ankylosing spondylitis (dated by TCRdb to 2017 to 2019). Antigens of these TCRs are unknown. The library was obtained by 5' RACE. TCRdb lists the instrument as Illumina HiSeq 2500. TCRdb itself trimmed the public reads at Q25 with fastp, ran MiXCR and retained productive beta chains. When rows share a CDR3 protein, they turn into one entry using the most common DNA and genes. This sample gives some 700,000 distinct CDR3 sequences in total; around 20% of them show up just once. Jointly, the top ten make up 15% to 20% of the sample. Points the paper makes about the study in general: A TCR beta motif made up of several highly homologous amino acid variants appeared to be characteristic of blood from ankylosing spondylitis patients.

Sequencing input: blood, either unsorted or a sorted T cell fraction (not recorded which). The receptors shown here come from a male donor with ankylosing spondylitis.

This clonotype was counted a few times. The chain employs TRBV5-6 and TRBJ2-1; no clear D. Germline V gene lookup returns CDR1 SGHDT and CDR2 YYEEEE. Trimming pared 0 bases from V and 2 bases from J, leaving 9 bases between. This CDR3 spans 15 amino acids. The CDR3 bases are TGTGCCAGCAGCTTGGCACAAGGTCCCTACAATGAGCAGTTCTTC. Protein sequence: CASSLAQGPYNEQFF.

This clonotype was detected only a few times. The chain joins TRBV4-2 to TRBJ2-7; D call uncertain. Germline CDR1 and CDR2: LGHNA and YNFKEQ. Trimming shortened V by 1 base and J by 5 bases, and 9 bases separated the two germline ends. The CDR3 spans 13 residues. CDR3 amino acids: CASSQGPSDEQYF. In nucleotides, the CDR3 is TGTGCCAGCAGCCAAGGGCCAAGCGACGAGCAGTACTTC.

The chain joins TRBV7-8 to TRBJ2-7; TRBD2 is a possible D gene (5 bases). The CDR3 spans 14 residues. Trimming removed 4 bases at V and 3 bases at J, with 13 bases between. Germline assignment: CDR1 SGHVS and CDR2 FQNEAQ. For the CDR3, the DNA is TGTGCCAGCAGCTCCCAACTAGGAGACTACGAGCAGTACTTC. Translating it yields CASSSQLGDYEQYF.

The genes are TRBV12-3 or TRBV12-4 and TRBJ2-3, with D possibly TRBD1 on 6 matching bases. The CDR3 runs 15 residues. V was clipped by 4 bases and J by 0 bases, with 11 bases between them. The CDR3 loop reads CASSSDSPSTDTQYF. The CDR3 bases are TGTGCCAGCAGTTCGGACAGCCCTAGCACAGATACGCAGTATTTT.

The gene calls are TRBV7-9 and TRBJ2-7, with 9 nucleotides matching TRBD2. Germline CDR1 is SEHNR and CDR2 is FQNEAQ (reference sequence). The CDR3 runs to 16 residues. V was clipped by 4 bases and J by 3 bases; unmatched bases: 10. The CDR3 reads CASSSLAGADYYEQYF. Written as DNA, the CDR3 is TGTGCCAGCAGCTCTTTAGCGGGAGCCGACTACTACGAGCAGTACTTC.

The table lists this clonotype with many counts. The chain has TRBV6-4 and TRBJ1-1; D is unresolved. V was clipped by 2 bases and J by 4 bases, with 11 bases between them. This CDR3 has 14 residues. Germline V gene sequence: CDR1 MRHNA, CDR2 SNTAGT. CDR3 region: CASSDGSEATEAFF. The CDR3 coding sequence is TGTGCCAGCAGTGACGGGTCGGAAGCCACTGAAGCTTTCTTT.

This chain links TRBV3-1 with TRBJ2-7; 11 bases map to TRBD1. The CDR3 runs 17 residues. With 2 bases clipped from V and 2 bases from J, the junction kept 8 bases outside the gene matches. Germline V gene sequence: CDR1 LGHDT, CDR2 YNNKEL (reference sequence). The CDR3 DNA reads TGTGCCAGCAGCCAACTCCCCCCGGGACAGGGGGCCTACGAGCAGTACTTC. Translation gives CASSQLPPGQGAYEQYF.